A selection of T cell receptor beta chains follows, all from one sample in a study of blood T cells in healthy people across ages. TCRdb recomputed calls from the 5' RACE reads with MiXCR, one row per CDR3 protein. The repertoire consists of hundreds of thousands of distinct CDR3 sequences, with 22% occurring once and the leading ten covering 20% to 25%. Specimen: blood. The source is a man aged 70 or older in good health. Each CDR3 is given with its conserved first and last residue. Fields, in order: D gene, V gene, clone size, J gene, CDR3 protein, CDR3 DNA. The D gene is left open where the match is weak. The size entry is marked missing in some rows and otherwise reads once, few, many or a size class.

>NA|TRBV5-5|NA|TRBJ1-1
CASSLDDGGWVNTEAFF
TGTGCCAGCAGCTTGGATGATGGCGGTTGGGTGAACACTGAAGCTTTCTTT
>NA|TRBV3-1|many|TRBJ1-2
CASSQANYGYTF
TGTGCCTCAAGTCAGGCTAACTATGGCTACACCTTC
>NA|TRBV7-9|many|TRBJ2-1
CASSHPRGPPNEQFF
TGTGCCAGCAGCCATCCCCGGGGCCCCCCCAATGAGCAGTTCTTC
>TRBD2|TRBV11-2|NA|TRBJ2-5
CASSARGGQSQETQYF
TGTGCCAGCAGCGCACGGGGGGGGCAGTCACAAGAGACCCAGTACTTC
>NA|TRBV6-1|NA|TRBJ1-3
CASNRDPARISGNTIYF
TGTGCCAGCAACCGAGACCCGGCCCGAATTTCTGGAAACACCATATATTTT
>NA|TRBV7-9|NA|TRBJ1-1
CASRKDSVNTEAFF
TGTGCCAGCAGAAAGGACAGCGTGAACACTGAAGCTTTCTTT
>NA|TRBV7-2|many|TRBJ2-1
CASSLGGARGSYNEQFF
TGTGCCAGCAGCTTGGGGGGGGCGCGCGGCTCCTACAATGAGCAGTTCTTC
>TRBD2|TRBV4-2|few|TRBJ2-1
CASSQENPTSGGNEQFF
TGTGCCAGCAGCCAAGAAAACCCGACTAGCGGAGGCAATGAGCAGTTCTTC
>NA|TRBV29-1|few|TRBJ2-3
CSSTQGGTDTQYF
TGCAGCTCAACCCAGGGCGGGACAGATACGCAGTATTTT
>TRBD1|TRBV3-1|NA|TRBJ1-1
CASSQGEQGTEAFF
TGTGCCAGCAGCCAAGGCGAACAGGGGACTGAAGCTTTCTTT
>TRBD1|TRBV5-5|NA|TRBJ2-5
CASSFRDSGETQYF
TGTGCCAGCAGCTTTAGGGACAGCGGAGAGACCCAGTACTTC
>NA|TRBV7-9|many|TRBJ1-1
CASSSKIGQNTEAFF
TGTGCCAGCAGCTCAAAGATCGGACAAAACACTGAAGCTTTCTTT
>NA|TRBV12-3/TRBV12-4|NA|TRBJ2-5
CASSLQGMAETQYF
TGTGCCAGCAGTTTGCAGGGTATGGCGGAGACCCAGTACTTC
>TRBD2|TRBV12-3/TRBV12-4|few|TRBJ2-7
CASRKTSGGAHEQYF
TGTGCCAGCAGGAAGACTAGCGGGGGGGCCCACGAGCAGTACTTC
>TRBD1|TRBV12-3/TRBV12-4|few|TRBJ2-3
CATKGQGIGTDTQYF
TGTGCCACCAAGGGACAGGGTATTGGAACAGATACGCAGTATTTT
>TRBD2|TRBV20-1|NA|TRBJ2-3
CSARDSSGRRDTQYF
TGCAGTGCTAGGGACTCTAGCGGGAGGCGGGATACGCAGTATTTT
>TRBD2|TRBV20-1|NA|TRBJ2-1
CSASLREVFSYNEQFF
TGCAGTGCTAGTTTGCGGGAGGTCTTCTCCTACAATGAGCAGTTCTTC
>NA|TRBV10-3|NA|TRBJ2-7
CAISLGQGSYEQYF
TGTGCCATCAGTCTAGGGCAGGGGTCCTACGAGCAGTACTTC
>NA|TRBV12-3/TRBV12-4|few|TRBJ1-3
CASTRSAMRRPSSGNTIYF
TGTGCCAGCACCCGGTCTGCGATGCGGCGGCCCTCCTCTGGAAACACCATATATTTT
>TRBD1|TRBV10-3|few|TRBJ1-5
CAISDPSRGHQPQHF
TGTGCCATCAGTGATCCCTCCAGGGGGCATCAGCCCCAGCATTTT
>NA|TRBV20-1|NA|TRBJ1-5
CSARVGNSNQPQHF
TGCAGTGCTAGAGTTGGGAATAGCAATCAGCCCCAGCATTTT
>TRBD1|TRBV2|few|TRBJ2-5
CASSELGTDQETQYF
TGTGCCAGCAGTGAACTAGGGACAGACCAAGAGACCCAGTACTTC
>TRBD2|TRBV7-2|NA|TRBJ2-5
CASSRGSSGQETQYF
TGTGCCAGCAGCCGCGGGTCTAGCGGCCAAGAGACCCAGTACTTC
>TRBD1|TRBV11-1|NA|TRBJ2-1
CASIPGQGSMYNEQFF
TGTGCCAGCATCCCAGGACAGGGGTCTATGTACAATGAGCAGTTCTTC
>NA|TRBV24-1|few|TRBJ2-5
CATSDLTETQYF
TGTGCCACCAGTGATTTGACAGAGACCCAGTACTTC
>NA|TRBV20-1|NA|TRBJ1-2
CSARPQNRGYTF
TGCAGTGCTAGACCTCAGAACAGAGGCTACACCTTC
>NA|TRBV24-1|NA|TRBJ1-2
CATSGSRGYTF
TGTGCCACCAGTGGCTCAAGGGGCTACACCTTC
>NA|TRBV11-2|few|TRBJ2-2
CASSLNPLSGNTGELFF
TGTGCCAGCAGCTTAAATCCCTTGAGCGGAAACACCGGGGAGCTGTTTTTT
>NA|TRBV7-2|NA|TRBJ2-3
CATRPGTSTDTQYF
TGTGCCACTCGCCCAGGAACTAGCACAGATACGCAGTATTTT
>NA|TRBV10-2|few|TRBJ2-5
CASRPPQETQYF
TGCGCCAGCAGACCCCCTCAAGAGACCCAGTACTTC
>NA|TRBV5-6|NA|TRBJ2-5
CASSSPTGETQYF
TGTGCCAGCAGCTCGCCCACAGGGGAGACCCAGTACTTC
>NA|TRBV14|NA|TRBJ2-5
CASSQDWGEIQETQYF
TGTGCCAGCAGCCAAGATTGGGGGGAGATCCAAGAGACCCAGTACTTC
>NA|TRBV7-9|many|TRBJ1-4
CASSYSGDPKLFF
TGTGCCAGCAGCTATTCAGGGGACCCAAAACTGTTTTTT
>TRBD1|TRBV12-3/TRBV12-4|NA|TRBJ1-1
CASGRPDRMNTEAFF
TGTGCCAGCGGACGACCGGACAGGATGAACACTGAAGCTTTCTTT
>NA|TRBV29-1|many|TRBJ2-1
CSVEGGTSNEQFF
TGCAGCGTTGAAGGGGGTACTAGCAATGAGCAGTTCTTC
>TRBD1|TRBV9|NA|TRBJ2-5
CASSVVWGTGEETQYF
TGTGCCAGCAGCGTAGTGTGGGGGACAGGGGAAGAGACCCAGTACTTC
>NA|TRBV5-1|NA|TRBJ2-7
CASSLGILRLGPNYEQYF
TGCGCCAGCAGCTTGGGGATACTCCGCTTAGGACCAAACTACGAGCAGTACTTC
>NA|TRBV7-2|NA|TRBJ1-4
CASSLVGRADKLFF
TGTGCCAGCAGCTTAGTGGGCAGAGCCGACAAACTGTTTTTT
>TRBD1|TRBV18|NA|TRBJ2-1
CASSPGSGTGSYNEQFF
TGTGCCAGCTCACCAGGGTCCGGGACAGGCTCCTACAATGAGCAGTTCTTC
>NA|TRBV12-3/TRBV12-4|NA|TRBJ2-7
CASTGGPSYEQYF
TGTGCCAGCACCGGGGGGCCCTCCTACGAGCAGTACTTC
>NA|TRBV27|few|TRBJ1-5
CATVYDRSDQPQHF
TGTGCCACAGTTTATGACAGGTCTGATCAGCCCCAGCATTTT
>NA|TRBV20-1|NA|TRBJ2-1
CSARFGGGLGEQFF
TGCAGTGCTCGTTTTGGGGGGGGGCTTGGTGAGCAGTTCTTC
>TRBD1|TRBV2|NA|TRBJ2-1
CASRGTVSYNEQFF
TGTGCCAGCAGGGGGACAGTCTCCTACAATGAGCAGTTCTTC
>NA|TRBV4-1|few|TRBJ1-6
CASSQGETRGNSPLHF
TGCGCCAGCAGCCAAGGGGAGACGCGAGGGAATTCACCCCTCCACTTT
>TRBD1|TRBV14|few|TRBJ1-2
CASRRQGIYGYTF
TGTGCCAGCAGGCGACAGGGGATCTATGGCTACACCTTC
>NA|TRBV12-3/TRBV12-4|NA|TRBJ1-1
CASSVIVQGNTEAFF
TGTGCCAGCAGTGTCATAGTTCAGGGAAACACTGAAGCTTTCTTT
>NA|TRBV28|few|TRBJ2-7
CASSLSRGEQYF
TGTGCCAGCAGTTTATCCAGGGGCGAGCAGTACTTC
>NA|TRBV5-1|NA|TRBJ2-5
CASSWFSEQETQYF
TGCGCCAGCAGCTGGTTTTCGGAGCAAGAGACCCAGTACTTC
>NA|TRBV18|few|TRBJ2-4
CASSILGEAKNIQYF
TGTGCCAGCTCTATCCTCGGGGAGGCCAAAAACATTCAGTACTTC
>TRBD2|TRBV28|few|TRBJ2-7
CASIVGGGYEQYF
TGTGCCAGCATTGTTGGCGGGGGGTACGAGCAGTACTTC
>NA|TRBV7-9|NA|TRBJ2-1
CASSSLAVEQFF
TGTGCCAGCAGCTCACTAGCAGTTGAGCAGTTCTTC
>NA|TRBV29-1|NA|TRBJ1-2
CSVEDLLRTAYGYTF
TGCAGCGTTGAAGATCTTTTAAGGACAGCCTATGGCTACACCTTC
>NA|TRBV28|few|TRBJ2-1
CASSPLGGDYNEQFF
TGTGCCAGCAGCCCACTAGGTGGAGACTACAATGAGCAGTTCTTC
>TRBD2|TRBV5-1|many|TRBJ2-3
CASSLRTSGDLPDTQYF
TGCGCCAGCAGCTTGAGGACTAGCGGGGACCTCCCAGATACGCAGTATTTT
>TRBD2|TRBV13|once|TRBJ2-3
CASSTGLEYADTQYF
TGTGCCAGCAGCACGGGACTAGAGTACGCAGATACGCAGTATTTT